Sequencing of this T cell receptor beta chain was carried out in a study of human T cells and chemical hapten exposure. TCRdb recomputed calls from the RACE reads with MiXCR, one row per CDR3 protein. The table includes around 110,000 distinct CDR3 sequences, about 12% detected once. Germline CDR1 reads LGHDT; CDR2 reads YNNKEL (reference sequence). Trimming removed 3 bases from V and 7 bases from J, with 9 bases in between. The CDR3 consists of 13 residues. The time point is: pre-sensitization, week 0. Treatment specified: therapeutic diphenylcyclopropenone sensitization with weekly scalp DPC. This clonotype was recorded a few times.

This rearrangement joins TRBV3-1 to TRBJ1-4; D uncertain. The material sequenced was whole blood, taken in connection with sensitization to the hapten diphenylcyclopropenone (DPC). This clonotype originated in a woman aged 45-60 years with alopecia areata. Some clones in this sample may be carry-over from other donors' samples. CDR3 in amino acids: CASSQHEGEKLFF. Written as DNA, the CDR3 is TGTGCCAGCAGCCAGCACGAGGGTGAAAAACTGTTTTTT. The variable domain in full, completed from reference TRBV3-1 and TRBJ1-4, reads DTAVSQTPKYLVTQMGNDKSIKCEQNLGHDTMYWYKQDSKKFLKIMFSYNNKELIINETVPNRFSPKSPDKAHLNLHINSLELGDSAVYFCASSQHEGEKLFFGSGTQLSVL.